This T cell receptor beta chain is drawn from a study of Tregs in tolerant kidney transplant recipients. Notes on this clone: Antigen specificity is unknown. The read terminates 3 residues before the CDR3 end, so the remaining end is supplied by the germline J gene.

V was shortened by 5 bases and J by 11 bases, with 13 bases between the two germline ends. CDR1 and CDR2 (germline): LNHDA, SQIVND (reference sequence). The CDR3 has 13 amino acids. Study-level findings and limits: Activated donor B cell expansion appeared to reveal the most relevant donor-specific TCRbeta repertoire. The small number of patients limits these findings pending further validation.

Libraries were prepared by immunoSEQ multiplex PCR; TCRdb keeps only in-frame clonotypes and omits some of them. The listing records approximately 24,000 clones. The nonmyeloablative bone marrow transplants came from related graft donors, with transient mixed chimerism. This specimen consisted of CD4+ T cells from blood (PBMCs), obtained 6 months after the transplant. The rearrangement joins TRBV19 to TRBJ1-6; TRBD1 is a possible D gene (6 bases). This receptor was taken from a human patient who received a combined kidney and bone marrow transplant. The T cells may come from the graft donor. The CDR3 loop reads CASSPAGGPPLHF. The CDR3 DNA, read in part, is TGTGCCAGTAGTCCAGCGGGGGGCCCACCC.